A single sample gave rise to the 28 T cell receptor beta chains below, sequenced in a study of blood T cell repertoires in COVID-19. Repertoires were generated with immunoSEQ multiplex PCR, while TCRdb's copy carries only in-frame clones and drops some. The table shows tens of thousands of clones, with around four fifths occurring only once. Material: peripheral blood. The receptor set was obtained from an elderly man with acute or convalescent COVID-19.

This sequence joins TRBV5-1 and TRBJ2-7, with a possible D match to TRBD1 (5 bases). Between the trimmed V and J ends, which lost 4 bases and 6 bases, there was a span of 11 bases. Germline V gives CDR1 SGHRS, CDR2 YFSETQ. This CDR3 has 12 residues. The CDR3 DNA sequence: TGCGCCAGCAGCCGCGCCCAGGGCGAGCAGTACTTC. This sequence encodes CASSRAQGEQYF.

This clone was observed a few times. The chain combines TRBV13 with TRBJ2-2; the D gene is possibly TRBD2 (6 bases). The germline CDR1 and CDR2 sequences are PRHDT and FYEKMQ (reference sequence). This CDR3 region has 14 residues. Trimming took 5 bases from V and 5 from J, leaving 12 bases between them. CDR3 amino acids: CASSRLGGTGELFF. In DNA form, the CDR3 reads TGTGCCAGCAGCCGACTGGGGGGAACCGGGGAGCTGTTTTTT.

This sequence joins TRBV5-4 and TRBJ2-3; D may be TRBD2 (6 bases). The CDR3 covers 16 residues. Germline CDR1 SGHNT, CDR2 YYREEE (reference sequence). With 5 bases removed from V and 5 bases from J, the gap between germline ends came to 21 bases. The CDR3 region has the DNA TGTGCCAGCAGTTCTCGGCGCCCGGGAGAATTAGATACGCAGTATTTT. Protein sequence: CASSSRRPGELDTQYF.

This rearrangement joins TRBV5-6 to TRBJ2-5, with 10 nucleotides matching TRBD2. J gave up 4 bases and V 0 bases, and 6 bases lay outside the gene matches. The CDR3 length is 16 residues. The germline gives CDR1 SGHDT, CDR2 YYEEEE. DNA of the CDR3: TGTGCCAGCAGCTTGGGGCCCAGCGGGAGGGGAGAGACCCAGTACTTC. Protein sequence: CASSLGPSGRGETQYF.

A few counts support this clone. The chain carries TRBV14 and TRBJ2-1; maybe TRBD2 (6 bases). Per the germline V gene, CDR1 is SGHDN and CDR2 is FVKESK. V dropped 2 bases and J dropped 8 bases, with 7 bases sitting between them. This CDR3 has 12 amino acids. CDR3 sequence: CASSQTSYEQFF. DNA of the CDR3: TGTGCCAGCAGCCAAACTAGCTATGAGCAGTTCTTC.

Only a few counts were recorded for this clone. V gene TRBV11-3 combines with J gene TRBJ1-1, with D uncertain. V lost 4 bases, J lost 1 base, and 16 bases lay in between. The CDR3 loop spans 16 amino acids. CDR1 SGHNT and CDR2 YENEEA come from the germline V gene. Here the CDR3 reads CASSSDRRSANTEAFF. CDR3 DNA: TGTGCCAGCAGCTCAGATCGGCGGTCTGCGAACACTGAAGCTTTCTTT.

The chain links TRBV3-1 (or the pseudogene TRBV3-2) to TRBJ2-1; TRBD2 matches at 7 bases. The CDR3 sequence is 17 residues long. With 3 bases clipped from V and 6 bases from J, the junction kept 14 bases outside the gene matches. Per the germline V gene, CDR1 is LGHDT and CDR2 is YNNKEL (reference sequence). The CDR3 loop reads CASSQGLADSWANEQFF. CDR3 bases: TGTGCCAGCAGCCAGGGGCTAGCGGATTCATGGGCCAATGAGCAGTTCTTC.

The chain joins TRBV5-1 to TRBJ2-5, with TRBD2 identical over 10 bases. The CDR3 length is 17 residues. Losses at the gene ends were 3 bases for V and 3 bases for J; bases not matched to a gene: 11. The germline V gene encodes CDR1 SGHRS and CDR2 YFSETQ. The CDR3 nucleotides are TGCGCCAGCAGCTCCGCTTCGGGACTAGCGTCCGAAGAGACCCAGTACTTC. The encoded protein is CASSSASGLASEETQYF.

This clone occurred a few times. The chain links TRBV5-6 to TRBJ2-4, with a possible D match to TRBD1 (6 bases). The CDR3 spans 16 residues. Trimming pared 2 bases from V and 0 bases from J, leaving 12 bases between. The germline V gene has CDR1 SGHDT and CDR2 YYEEEE. The CDR3: CASSFRTVSAKNIQYF. CDR3 DNA sequence: TGTGCCAGCAGCTTCCGGACAGTCTCAGCCAAAAACATTCAGTACTTC.

This chain uses TRBV5-1 with TRBJ1-3; 9 bases are shared with TRBD1. Trimming took 4 bases from V and 0 from J; bases not matched to a gene: 5. This CDR3 is built from 16 residues. The V gene's germline CDR1 is SGHRS and CDR2 YFSETQ. The CDR3 sequence is CASSPGQGVSGNTIYF. DNA of the CDR3: TGCGCCAGCAGCCCGGGACAGGGAGTCTCTGGAAACACCATATATTTT. Using reference TRBV5-1 and TRBJ1-3 for the parts outside the CDR3, the full variable domain is KAGVTQTPRYLIKTRGQQVTLSCSPISGHRSVSWYQQTPGQGLQFLFEYFSETQRNKGNFPGRFSGRQFSNSRSEMNVSTLELGDSALYLCASSPGQGVSGNTIYFGEGSWLTVV.

V is TRBV10-3 and J is TRBJ1-4; D is possibly TRBD1 (5 bases). V was pared by 0 bases and J by 0 bases, with 5 bases between. This CDR3 has 15 residues. CDR1 and CDR2 from the germline V gene are ENHRY and SYGVKD. For the CDR3, the DNA is TGTGCCATCAGTGAGTCGACAGCAACTAATGAAAAACTGTTTTTT. The encoded protein is CAISESTATNEKLFF.

The chain couples TRBV2 to TRBJ1-1; D unresolved. V was cut by 8 bases and J by 0 bases, with 13 bases left in between. This CDR3 comprises 14 residues. Germline V gene sequence: CDR1 SNHLY, CDR2 FYNNEI. CDR3: CASRLEGMNTEAFF. The CDR3 DNA sequence: TGTGCCAGCCGTCTGGAGGGCATGAACACTGAAGCTTTCTTT.

This clone came up a few times. V is TRBV18 and J is TRBJ1-2; TRBD1 aligns across 10 bases. Looked up from germline, CDR1 is KGHSH and CDR2 is LQKENI. This CDR3 has 18 residues. Unmatched junction bases numbered 12, after V lost 2 bases and J lost 3 bases. CDR3 loop: CASSPDGTGVSKYYGYTF. The CDR3 DNA reads TGTGCCAGCTCACCAGACGGGACAGGGGTAAGTAAATACTATGGCTACACCTTC.

The chain uses TRBV7-9 and TRBJ2-7; 8 bases agree with TRBD2. Germline V gene data show CDR1 as SEHNR and CDR2 as FQNEAQ (reference sequence). The CDR3 has 16 amino acids. The trim removed 1 base at V and 5 bases at J, leaving 10 bases unmatched. This chain's CDR3 is CASSLDGIGRAHEQYF. CDR3 bases: TGTGCCAGCAGCTTAGATGGGATCGGGAGGGCCCACGAGCAGTACTTC.

This clone was seen a single time. The chain employs TRBV20-1 and TRBJ2-7; TRBD2 is a possible D gene (5 bases). Trimming shortened V by 3 bases and J by 6 bases, and 15 bases separated the two germline ends. Germline CDR1 and CDR2: DFQATT and SNEGSKA (reference sequence). The CDR3 runs to 13 residues. The CDR3 region is CSASRSGGAEQYF. The DNA for the CDR3 is TGCAGTGCTAGTCGCTCCGGAGGAGCCGAGCAGTACTTC.

The V call is TRBV5-1, the J call TRBJ2-1; 7 bases fit TRBD2. CDR3 length: 15 amino acids. Germline V gene sequence: CDR1 SGHRS, CDR2 YFSETQ. The V and J ends lost 4 bases and 3 bases, in that order; junction bases with no gene match: 7. CDR3 in amino acids: CASSHGLEGYNEQFF. The DNA of the CDR3 is TGCGCCAGCAGCCACGGACTAGAGGGCTACAATGAGCAGTTCTTC.

This clone was found a few times. The J gene is TRBJ1-2, the V gene TRBV5-6, with 7 bases matching TRBD1. The CDR3 sequence is 15 residues long. The J segment lost 4 bases and the V segment lost 4 bases, leaving 10 bases of the junction unmatched. Germline-derived CDR1 and CDR2 are SGHDT and YYEEEE. CDR3 nucleotides: TGTGCCAGCAGCACCTGGGACAGTCAACCCTATGGCTACACCTTC. It specifies CASSTWDSQPYGYTF.

The chain combines TRBV5-8 with TRBJ2-3, with 12 positions matching TRBD1. The germline gives CDR1 SGHTS, CDR2 YDEGEE. This CDR3 comprises 17 residues. V lost 3 bases to trimming and J lost 0 bases; unmatched junction nucleotides: 5. The CDR3 DNA follows: TGTGCCAGCAGCTGGGGACAGGGGGCGTATAGCACAGATACGCAGTATTTT. This translates into CASSWGQGAYSTDTQYF. Based on the CDR3 plus reference TRBV5-8 and TRBJ2-3, the full variable domain is EAGVTQSPTHLIKTRGQQATLRCSPISGHTSVYWYQQALGLGLQFLLWYDEGEERNRGNFPPRFSGRQFPNYSSELNVNALELEDSALYLCASSWGQGAYSTDTQYFGPGTRLTVL.

This chain links TRBV18 with TRBJ1-6; 7 bases fit TRBD1. The CDR3 has 14 residues. CDR1 is KGHSH, CDR2 LQKENI, per germline. The ends lost 6 bases at V and 7 bases at J; junction bases unmatched: 6. The CDR3 here is CASSSTGRNSPLHF. The CDR3 bases are TGTGCCAGCTCGTCGACAGGGCGGAATTCACCCCTCCACTTT.

The chain recombines TRBV3-1 (or the pseudogene TRBV3-2) with TRBJ1-3; 7 nucleotides match TRBD1. The germline CDR1 and CDR2 sequences are LGHDT and YNNKEL (reference sequence). Trimming at V came to 3 bases and at J to 1 base, leaving 6 bases not matched to a gene. The CDR3 extends over 16 amino acids. Here the CDR3 DNA reads TGTGCCAGCAGCCAGGCGACAGGGCTGTCTGGAAACACCATATATTTT. This codes for CASSQATGLSGNTIYF.

CDR3 sequence reads: CAWRGRTRDRGRQETQYF. The DNA for the CDR3 is TGTGCCTGGAGGGGAAGGACTAGAGATCGCGGCCGCCAAGAGACCCAGTACTTC. J is TRBJ2-5 and V is TRBV30, with 7 bases lining up with TRBD2. Germline V CDR1 and CDR2: GTSNPN, SVGIG (reference sequence). The CDR3 has 18 amino acids. Trimming cost V 3 bases and J 1 base; bases outside gene matches: 17.

V is TRBV28 and J is TRBJ1-1; D remains ambiguous. The germline gives CDR1 MDHEN, CDR2 SYDVKM. The ends were cut back, 10 bases at V and 10 bases at J, with 22 bases in the middle. The CDR3 loop spans 13 amino acids. In nucleotides, the CDR3 is TGTGCCACCGCCTTGGTCCGCAGTCAAGTAGCTTTCTTT. Translating gives CATALVRSQVAFF. Filled out from reference TRBV28 and TRBJ1-1, the complete variable domain reads DVKVTQSSRYLVKRTGEKVFLECVQDMDHENMFWYRQDPGLGLRLIYFSYDVKMKEKGDIPEGYSVSREKKERFSLILESASTNQTSMYLCATALVRSQVAFFGQGTRLTVV.

This clone was counted a single time. This rearrangement joins TRBV3-1 (or the pseudogene TRBV3-2) to TRBJ2-3; 9 bases agree with TRBD2. The germline V gene has CDR1 LGHDT and CDR2 YNNKEL (reference sequence). The CDR3 spans 15 residues. V was pared by 4 bases and J by 1 base, with 3 bases of the junction left unmatched. The CDR3 DNA reads TGTGCCAGCAGCCTAGCGGGAGCTGGCACAGATACGCAGTATTTT. This translates into CASSLAGAGTDTQYF.

This chain connects TRBV27 to TRBJ2-7, with 9 bases fitting TRBD1. Looked up from germline, CDR1 is MNHEY and CDR2 is SMNVEV (reference sequence). The CDR3 extends over 15 amino acids. With V trimmed by 5 bases and J by 5 bases, 10 bases remained unmatched. The CDR3 sequence is CASSLPGTGTDEQYF. As DNA, the CDR3 is TGTGCCAGCAGTCTCCCCGGGACAGGGACTGACGAGCAGTACTTC.

The J gene is TRBJ1-5, the V gene TRBV6-1; 10 nucleotides agree with TRBD1. Trimming removed 4 bases from V and 0 bases from J; junction bases left unmatched: 9. The CDR3 is 18 amino acids. The germline gives CDR1 MNHNS, CDR2 SASEGT. Here the CDR3 reads CASSVGDRGLYSNQPQHF. The CDR3 DNA follows: TGTGCCAGCAGTGTAGGAGACAGGGGGCTGTATAGCAATCAGCCCCAGCATTTT.

This rearrangement joins TRBV11-3 to TRBJ2-1; D is perhaps TRBD2 (6 bases). Germline CDR1 SGHNT, CDR2 YENEEA. The CDR3 covers 15 residues. V lost 4 bases and J lost 2, with 12 bases in between. As DNA, the CDR3 is TGTGCCAGCAGCTCTGGAGGGAGAACCTACAATGAGCAGTTCTTC. Protein: CASSSGGRTYNEQFF. The full variable domain, completed using reference TRBV11-3 and TRBJ2-1, is EAGVVQSPRYKIIEKKQPVAFWCNPISGHNTLYWYLQNLGQGPELLIRYENEEAVDDSQLPKDRFSAERLKGVDSTLKIQPAELGDSAVYLCASSSGGRTYNEQFFGPGTRLTVL.

The genes are TRBV2 and TRBJ1-2, with D possibly being TRBD1 (5 bases). The germline V gene has CDR1 SNHLY and CDR2 FYNNEI. There are 13 residues in the CDR3. V lost 6 bases, J lost 1 base, and 9 bases lay in between. CDR3 DNA: TGTGCCAGCAGCCAAGACAGTAACTATGGCTACACCTTC. Its protein is CASSQDSNYGYTF.

This clone turned up a few times. This sequence joins TRBV29-1 and TRBJ1-3; 7 positions match TRBD1. Germline loops: CDR1 SQVTM, CDR2 ANQGSEA. V shed 4 bases, J shed 2 bases, and the junction held 5 bases outside the gene matches. The CDR3 spans 14 residues. As DNA, the CDR3 is TGCAGCGTTGGAGACAGGGTGCCTGGAAACACCATATATTTT. Translation gives CSVGDRVPGNTIYF.